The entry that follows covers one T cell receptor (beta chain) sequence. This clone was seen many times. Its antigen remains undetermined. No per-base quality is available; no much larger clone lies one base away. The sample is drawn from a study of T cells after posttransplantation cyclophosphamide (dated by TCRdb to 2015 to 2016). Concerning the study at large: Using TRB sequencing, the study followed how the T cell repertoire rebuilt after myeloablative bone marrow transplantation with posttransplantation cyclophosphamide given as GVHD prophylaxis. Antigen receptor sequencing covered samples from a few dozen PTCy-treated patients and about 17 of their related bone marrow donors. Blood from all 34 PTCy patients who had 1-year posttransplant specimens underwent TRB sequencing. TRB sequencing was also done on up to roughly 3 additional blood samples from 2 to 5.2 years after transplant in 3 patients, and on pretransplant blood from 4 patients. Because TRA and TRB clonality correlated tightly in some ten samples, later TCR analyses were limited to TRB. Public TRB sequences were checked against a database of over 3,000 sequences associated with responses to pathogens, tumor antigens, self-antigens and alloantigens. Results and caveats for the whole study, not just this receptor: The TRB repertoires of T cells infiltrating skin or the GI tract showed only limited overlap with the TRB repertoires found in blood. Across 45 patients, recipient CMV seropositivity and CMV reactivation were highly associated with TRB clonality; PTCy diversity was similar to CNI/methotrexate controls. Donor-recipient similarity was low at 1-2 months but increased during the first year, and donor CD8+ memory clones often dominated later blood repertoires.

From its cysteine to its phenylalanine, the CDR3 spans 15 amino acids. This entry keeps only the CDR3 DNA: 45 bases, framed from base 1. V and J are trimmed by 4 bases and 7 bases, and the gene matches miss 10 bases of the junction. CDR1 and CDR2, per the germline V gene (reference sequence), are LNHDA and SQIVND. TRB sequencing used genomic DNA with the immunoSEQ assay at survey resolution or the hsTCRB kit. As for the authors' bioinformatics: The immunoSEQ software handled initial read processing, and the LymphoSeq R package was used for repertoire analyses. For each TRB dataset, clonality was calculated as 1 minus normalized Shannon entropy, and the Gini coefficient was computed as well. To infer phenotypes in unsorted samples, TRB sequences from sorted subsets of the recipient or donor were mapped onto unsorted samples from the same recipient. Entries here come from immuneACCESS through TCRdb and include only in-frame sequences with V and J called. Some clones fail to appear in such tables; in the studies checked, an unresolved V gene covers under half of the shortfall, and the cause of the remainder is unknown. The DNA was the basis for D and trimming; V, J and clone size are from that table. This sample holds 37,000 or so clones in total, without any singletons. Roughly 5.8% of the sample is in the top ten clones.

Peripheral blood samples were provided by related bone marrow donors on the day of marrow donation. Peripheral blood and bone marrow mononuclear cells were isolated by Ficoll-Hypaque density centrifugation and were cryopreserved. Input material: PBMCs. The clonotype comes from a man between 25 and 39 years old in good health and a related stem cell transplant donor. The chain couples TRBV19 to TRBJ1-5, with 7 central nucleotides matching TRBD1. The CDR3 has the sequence CASSTAPTGDQPQHF. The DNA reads TGTGCCAGTAGTACCGCGCCTACAGGGGACCAGCCCCAGCATTTT.